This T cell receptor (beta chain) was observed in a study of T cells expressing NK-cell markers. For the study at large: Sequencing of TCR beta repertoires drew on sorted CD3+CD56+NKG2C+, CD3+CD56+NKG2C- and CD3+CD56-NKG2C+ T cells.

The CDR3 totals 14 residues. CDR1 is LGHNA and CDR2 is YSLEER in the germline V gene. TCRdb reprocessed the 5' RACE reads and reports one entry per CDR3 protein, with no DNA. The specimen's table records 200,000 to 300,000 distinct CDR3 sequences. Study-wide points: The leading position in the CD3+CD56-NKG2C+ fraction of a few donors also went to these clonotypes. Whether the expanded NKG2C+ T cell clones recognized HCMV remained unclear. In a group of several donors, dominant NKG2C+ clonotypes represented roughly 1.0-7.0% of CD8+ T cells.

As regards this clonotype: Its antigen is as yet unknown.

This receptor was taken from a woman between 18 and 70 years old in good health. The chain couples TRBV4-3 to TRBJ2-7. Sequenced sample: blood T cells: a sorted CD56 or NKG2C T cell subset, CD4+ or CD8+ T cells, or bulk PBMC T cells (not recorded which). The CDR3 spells CASSQDFGGLEQYF.